This T cell receptor beta chain is drawn from a study of blood T cell repertoires in COVID-19. Looking at the study overall: Some COVID-19 samples were acute and others convalescent; all came from the United States, Italy and Spain. In each case, the material was cDNA or gDNA derived from T cells, B-cell-depleted T cells, or PBMCs.

Germline assignment: CDR1 MNHEY and CDR2 SVGAGI. This CDR3 has 15 amino acids. V was clipped by 7 bases and J by 7 bases; unmatched bases: 8. Original data processing: Amplification from reference gene primers served as the basis for estimated nucleated cell counts. Using immunoSEQ multiplex PCR, the repertoire was profiled, and TCRdb retains in-frame clones only, with some absent. Clone size and V and J calls were adopted from that table, with D and trimming inferred from the DNA. Altogether about 220,000 clones are present, around four fifths being singletons, with the ten largest covering 4.7%. This clone occurred a few times.

The clonotype originates from a woman between 70 and 85 years old with acute or convalescent COVID-19. This chain links TRBV6-5 with TRBJ2-7; 15 bases are a match to TRBD2. Sample: peripheral blood. The CDR3 nucleotides are TGTGCCAGCACTCGGACTAGCGGGGGGGCAAAGGAGCAGTACTTC. Its translation is CASTRTSGGAKEQYF.